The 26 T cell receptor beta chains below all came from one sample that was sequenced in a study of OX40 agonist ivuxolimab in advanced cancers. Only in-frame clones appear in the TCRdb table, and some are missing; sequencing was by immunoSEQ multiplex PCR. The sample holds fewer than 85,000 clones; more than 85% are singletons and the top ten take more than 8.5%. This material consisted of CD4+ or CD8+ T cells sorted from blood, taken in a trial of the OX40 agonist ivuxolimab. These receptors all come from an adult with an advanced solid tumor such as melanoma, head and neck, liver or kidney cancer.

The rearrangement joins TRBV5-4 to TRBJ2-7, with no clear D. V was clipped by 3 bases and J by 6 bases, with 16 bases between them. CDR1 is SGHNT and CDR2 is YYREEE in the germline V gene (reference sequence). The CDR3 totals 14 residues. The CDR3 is CASSSPEFRFEQYF. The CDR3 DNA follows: TGTGCCAGCAGCTCTCCTGAATTTCGCTTCGAGCAGTACTTC.

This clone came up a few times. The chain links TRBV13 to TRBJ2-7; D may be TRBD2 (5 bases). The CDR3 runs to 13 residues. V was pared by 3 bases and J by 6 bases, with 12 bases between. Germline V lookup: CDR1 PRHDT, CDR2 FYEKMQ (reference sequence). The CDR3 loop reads CASSFGIEGEQYF. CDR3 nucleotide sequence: TGTGCCAGCAGCTTTGGGATAGAGGGCGAGCAGTACTTC.

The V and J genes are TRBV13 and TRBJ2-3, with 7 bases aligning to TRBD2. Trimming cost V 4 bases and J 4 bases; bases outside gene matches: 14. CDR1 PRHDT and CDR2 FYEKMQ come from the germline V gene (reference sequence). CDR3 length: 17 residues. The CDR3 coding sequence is TGTGCCAGCAGCTCGCTAGCGGTCCGGTTGGGGGCAGATACGCAGTATTTT. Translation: CASSSLAVRLGADTQYF.

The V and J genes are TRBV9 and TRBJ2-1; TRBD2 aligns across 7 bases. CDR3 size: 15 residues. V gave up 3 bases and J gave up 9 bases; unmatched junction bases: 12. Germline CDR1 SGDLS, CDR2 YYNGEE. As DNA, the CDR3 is TGTGCCAGCAGCGCCGGGACTACACAGATGATTGAGCAGTTCTTC. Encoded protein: CASSAGTTQMIEQFF.

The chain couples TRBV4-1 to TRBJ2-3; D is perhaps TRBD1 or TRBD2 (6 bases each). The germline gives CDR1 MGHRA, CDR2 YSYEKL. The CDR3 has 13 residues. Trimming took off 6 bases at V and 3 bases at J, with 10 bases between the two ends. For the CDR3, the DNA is TGCGCCAGCAGGGGGGGCCTAACAGATACGCAGTATTTT. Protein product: CASRGGLTDTQYF.

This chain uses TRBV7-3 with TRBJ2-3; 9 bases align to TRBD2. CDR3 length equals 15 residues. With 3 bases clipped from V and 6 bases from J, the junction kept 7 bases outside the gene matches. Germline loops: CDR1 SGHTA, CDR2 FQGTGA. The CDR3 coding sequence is TGTGCCAGCAGCTTTAGCGGGGGATCTGAGGATACGCAGTATTTT. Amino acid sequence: CASSFSGGSEDTQYF.

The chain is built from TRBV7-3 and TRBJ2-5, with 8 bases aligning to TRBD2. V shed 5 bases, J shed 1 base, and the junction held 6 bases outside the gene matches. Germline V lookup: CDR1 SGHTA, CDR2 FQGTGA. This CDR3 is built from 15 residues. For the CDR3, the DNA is TGTGCCAGCAGCGTCGGGGGGGGCCCCCAAGAGACCCAGTACTTC. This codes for CASSVGGGPQETQYF.

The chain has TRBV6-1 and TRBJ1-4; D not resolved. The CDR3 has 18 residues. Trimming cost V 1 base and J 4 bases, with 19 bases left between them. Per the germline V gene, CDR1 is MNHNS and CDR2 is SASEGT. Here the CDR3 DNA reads TGTGCCAGCAGTGAAGTATGGGAATCATATTCCATTAATGAAAAACTGTTTTTT. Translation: CASSEVWESYSINEKLFF.

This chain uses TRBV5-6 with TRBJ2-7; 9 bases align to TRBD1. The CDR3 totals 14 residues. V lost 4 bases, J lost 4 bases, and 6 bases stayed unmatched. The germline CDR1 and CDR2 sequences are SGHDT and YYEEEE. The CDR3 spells CASSGGTGSYEQYF. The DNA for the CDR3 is TGTGCCAGCAGCGGGGGGACAGGGTCTTACGAGCAGTACTTC.

As DNA, the CDR3 is TGTGCCAGCAGCCAAGCAGCTTCGGATGAAAAACTGTTTTTT. Residues: CASSQAASDEKLFF. J is TRBJ1-4 and V is TRBV4-2; no firm D call. CDR1 LGHNA and CDR2 YNFKEQ come from the germline V gene. V was clipped by 1 base and J by 6 bases, with 9 bases between them. The CDR3 loop spans 14 amino acids.

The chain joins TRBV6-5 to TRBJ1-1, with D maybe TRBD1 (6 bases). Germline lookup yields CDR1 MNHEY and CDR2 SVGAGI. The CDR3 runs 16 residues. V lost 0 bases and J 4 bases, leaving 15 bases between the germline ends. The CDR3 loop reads CASSYSLPTGTTEAFF. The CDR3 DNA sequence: TGTGCCAGCAGTTACTCCCTCCCCACAGGGACCACTGAAGCTTTCTTT.

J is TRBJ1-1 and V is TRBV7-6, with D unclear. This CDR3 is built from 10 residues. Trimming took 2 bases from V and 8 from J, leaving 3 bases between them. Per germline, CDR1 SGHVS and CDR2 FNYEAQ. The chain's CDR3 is CASSLTEAFF. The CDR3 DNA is TGTGCCAGCAGCTTAACCGAAGCTTTCTTT.

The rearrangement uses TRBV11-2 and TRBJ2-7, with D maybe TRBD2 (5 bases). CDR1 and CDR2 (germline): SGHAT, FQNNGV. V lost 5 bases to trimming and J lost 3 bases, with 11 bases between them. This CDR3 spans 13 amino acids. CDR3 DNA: TGTGCCAGCAGCCCGGACTGGTACTACGAGCAGTACTTC. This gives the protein CASSPDWYYEQYF. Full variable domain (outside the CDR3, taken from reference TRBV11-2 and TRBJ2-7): EAGVAQSPRYKIIEKRQSVAFWCNPISGHATLYWYQQILGQGPKLLIQFQNNGVVDDSQLPKDRFSAERLKGVDSTLKIQPAKLEDSAVYLCASSPDWYYEQYFGPGTRLTVT.

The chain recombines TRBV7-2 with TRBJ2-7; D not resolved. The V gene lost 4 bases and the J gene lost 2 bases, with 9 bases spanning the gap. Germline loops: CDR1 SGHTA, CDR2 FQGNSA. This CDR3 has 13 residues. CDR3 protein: CASSSDRTYEQYF. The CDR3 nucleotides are TGTGCCAGCAGCTCAGACCGGACCTACGAGCAGTACTTC.

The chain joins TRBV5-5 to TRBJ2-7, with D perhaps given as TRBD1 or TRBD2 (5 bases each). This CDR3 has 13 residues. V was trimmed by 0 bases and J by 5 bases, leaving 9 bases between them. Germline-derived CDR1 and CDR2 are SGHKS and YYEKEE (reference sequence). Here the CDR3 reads CASSLGQGDEQYF. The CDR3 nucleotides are TGTGCCAGCAGCTTGGGGCAGGGAGACGAGCAGTACTTC.

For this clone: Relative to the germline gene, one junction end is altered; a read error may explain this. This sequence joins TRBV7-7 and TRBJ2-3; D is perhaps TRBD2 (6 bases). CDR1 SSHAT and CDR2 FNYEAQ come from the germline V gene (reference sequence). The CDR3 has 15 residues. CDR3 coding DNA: TGTGCTAGCAGCCCCTCGGGGGTTAGCACAGATACGCAGTATTTT. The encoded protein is CASSPSGVSTDTQYF.

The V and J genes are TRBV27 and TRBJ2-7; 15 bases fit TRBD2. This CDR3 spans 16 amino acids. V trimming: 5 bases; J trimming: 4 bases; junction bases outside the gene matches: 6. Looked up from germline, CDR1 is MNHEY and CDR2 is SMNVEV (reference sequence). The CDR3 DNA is TGTGCCAGCAGTCTCTCTGGACTAGCGGGGGGGTACGAGCAGTACTTC. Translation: CASSLSGLAGGYEQYF.

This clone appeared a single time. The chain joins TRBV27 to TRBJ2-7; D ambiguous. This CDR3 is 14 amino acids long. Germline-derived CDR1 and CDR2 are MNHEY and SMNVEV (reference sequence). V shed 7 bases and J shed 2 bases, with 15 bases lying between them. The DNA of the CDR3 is TGTGCCAGCACTCCTTTATCCAGACCCTACGAGCAGTACTTC. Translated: CASTPLSRPYEQYF.

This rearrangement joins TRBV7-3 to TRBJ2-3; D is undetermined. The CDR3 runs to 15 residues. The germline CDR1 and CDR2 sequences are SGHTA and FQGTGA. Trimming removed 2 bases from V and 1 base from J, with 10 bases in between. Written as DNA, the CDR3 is TGTGCCAGCAGCTTAGGGTATTTGGGCACAGATACGCAGTATTTT. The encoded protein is CASSLGYLGTDTQYF.

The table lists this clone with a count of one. DNA for the CDR3: TGCGCCAGCAGCTTGACCCCCAGTCTGGGGGAGACCCAGTACTTC. Its protein product is CASSLTPSLGETQYF. The chain combines TRBV5-1 with TRBJ2-5; no reliable D call. Germline V gene sequence: CDR1 SGHRS, CDR2 YFSETQ. This CDR3 comprises 15 residues. V shed 1 base and J shed 5 bases, with 15 bases lying between them.

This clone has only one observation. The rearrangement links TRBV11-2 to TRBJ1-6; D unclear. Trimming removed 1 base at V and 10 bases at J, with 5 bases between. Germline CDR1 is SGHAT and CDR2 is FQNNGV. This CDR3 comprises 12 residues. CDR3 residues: CASSLGVSPLHF. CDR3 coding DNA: TGTGCCAGCAGCTTAGGGGTCTCACCCCTCCACTTT.

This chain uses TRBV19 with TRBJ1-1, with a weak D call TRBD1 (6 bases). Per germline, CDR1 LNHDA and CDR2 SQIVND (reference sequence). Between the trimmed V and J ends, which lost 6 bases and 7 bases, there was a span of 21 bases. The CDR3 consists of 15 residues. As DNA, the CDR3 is TGTGCCAGTAGGGATAAACAGGGTGGTGTGAGTGAAGCTTTCTTT. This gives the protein CASRDKQGGVSEAFF.

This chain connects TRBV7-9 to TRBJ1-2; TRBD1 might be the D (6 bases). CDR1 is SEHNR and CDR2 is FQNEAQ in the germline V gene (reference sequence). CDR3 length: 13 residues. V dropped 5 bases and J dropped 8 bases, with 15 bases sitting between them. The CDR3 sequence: CASSMPGELGYTF. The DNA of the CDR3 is TGTGCCAGCAGCATGCCAGGGGAGTTGGGCTACACCTTC.

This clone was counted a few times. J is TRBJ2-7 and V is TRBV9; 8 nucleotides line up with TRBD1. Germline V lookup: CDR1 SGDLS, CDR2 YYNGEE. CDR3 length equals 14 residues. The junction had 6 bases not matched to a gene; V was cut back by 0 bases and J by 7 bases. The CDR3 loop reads CASSVGAGGSEQYF. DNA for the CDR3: TGTGCCAGCAGCGTAGGGGCAGGGGGCTCGGAGCAGTACTTC.

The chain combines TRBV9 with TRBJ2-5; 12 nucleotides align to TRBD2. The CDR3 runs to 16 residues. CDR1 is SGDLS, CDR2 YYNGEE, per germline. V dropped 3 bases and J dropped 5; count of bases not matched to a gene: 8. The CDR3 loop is CASSGSSGGASETQYF. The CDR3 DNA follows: TGTGCCAGCAGCGGATCTAGCGGGGGGGCCTCCGAGACCCAGTACTTC. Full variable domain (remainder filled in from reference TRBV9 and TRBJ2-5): DSGVTQTPKHLITATGQRVTLRCSPRSGDLSVYWYQQSLDQGLQFLIQYYNGEERAKGNILERFSAQQFPDLHSELNLSSLELGDSALYFCASSGSSGGASETQYFGPGTRLLVL.

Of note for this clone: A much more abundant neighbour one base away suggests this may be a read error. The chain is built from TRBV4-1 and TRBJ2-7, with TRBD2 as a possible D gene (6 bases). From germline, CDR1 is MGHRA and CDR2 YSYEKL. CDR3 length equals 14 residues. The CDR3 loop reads CASSRGESSYEKYF. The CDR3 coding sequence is TGCGCCAGCAGCCGCGGGGAAAGCTCCTACGAGAAGTACTTC.